Below, 28 T cell receptor beta chains from the same sample are listed, as sequenced in a study of cytomegalovirus exposure and HLA in healthy donors. The PCR ran on 60 Vbeta and 13 Jbeta primers. Clones were sequenced by immunoSEQ multiplex PCR, and TCRdb holds only the in-frame ones, with some missing. Of about 130,000 clones listed, approximately 80% were seen once; the top ten hold less than 2%. The source material was PBMCs. The receptors were gathered from a woman in her thirties or forties in good health and CMV-seronegative.

The chain is built from TRBV6-1 and TRBJ1-2, with 9 positions matching TRBD1. Looked up from germline, CDR1 is MNHNS and CDR2 is SASEGT. J gave up 8 bases and V 0 bases, and 4 bases lay outside the gene matches. The CDR3 is 14 amino acids. In DNA, the CDR3 is TGTGCCAGCAGTGAAGCGGGGGACAGGGAAGGCTACACCTTC. Translated, it gives CASSEAGDREGYTF.

The chain carries TRBV27 and TRBJ1-2, with D maybe TRBD1 (5 bases). In germline, CDR1 is MNHEY, CDR2 SMNVEV (reference sequence). This CDR3 comprises 14 residues. With 4 bases removed from V and 4 bases from J, the gap between germline ends came to 13 bases. As DNA, the CDR3 is TGTGCCAGCAGTTCGACGGGACTGACCTATGGCTACACCTTC. This encodes CASSSTGLTYGYTF.

The chain is built from TRBV28 and TRBJ2-1, with TRBD1 identical over 7 bases. Germline values: CDR1 MDHEN, CDR2 SYDVKM. The CDR3 length is 16 residues. The V and J ends lost 5 bases and 7 bases, in that order; junction bases with no gene match: 14. The CDR3 is CASSTKDRLTINEQFF. CDR3 DNA sequence: TGTGCCAGCAGTACCAAGGACAGGCTGACGATAAATGAGCAGTTCTTC. Supplemented by reference TRBV28 and TRBJ2-1, the full variable domain reads DVKVTQSSRYLVKRTGEKVFLECVQDMDHENMFWYRQDPGLGLRLIYFSYDVKMKEKGDIPEGYSVSREKKERFSLILESASTNQTSMYLCASSTKDRLTINEQFFGPGTRLTVL.

This chain uses TRBV28 with TRBJ1-3, with D unresolved. Per germline, CDR1 MDHEN and CDR2 SYDVKM. CDR3 size: 18 residues. The V and J ends lost 6 bases and 7 bases respectively, with 28 bases between them. The DNA of the CDR3 is TGTGCCAGCAGCGATTGGTCCTCTGTCCCACCAACTTGGAACACCATATATTTT. Its protein product is CASSDWSSVPPTWNTIYF.

The gene calls are TRBV12-2 and TRBJ2-1; the table's TRBD1 call for D was not verified on the DNA. TRBV12-2 is described as a pseudogene. The CDR3 totals 15 residues. CDR3 sequence reads: CASRFDIAPYNEQFF. Here the CDR3 DNA reads TGTGCAAGTCGCTTTGACATTGCACCCTACAATGAGCAGTTCTTC.

V gene TRBV28 combines with J gene TRBJ2-7; 7 nucleotides line up with TRBD2. The V and J ends lost 7 bases and 3 bases, in that order; junction bases with no gene match: 9. Germline V lookup: CDR1 MDHEN, CDR2 SYDVKM. CDR3 length: 14 amino acids. DNA for the CDR3: TGTGCCAGCACCTCTAGCGGTGGGGACTACGAGCAGTACTTC. It encodes CASTSSGGDYEQYF.

The chain carries TRBV7-2 and TRBJ2-3; D might be TRBD1 (6 bases). The germline CDR1 and CDR2 sequences are SGHTA and FQGNSA. Trimming shortened V by 0 bases and J by 2 bases, and 9 bases separated the two germline ends. The length of the CDR3 is 15 residues. The CDR3 sequence: CASSLAGHATDTQYF. In DNA, the CDR3 is TGTGCCAGCAGCTTAGCGGGACACGCCACAGATACGCAGTATTTT. The full variable domain, in which reference TRBV7-2 and TRBJ2-3 provide the parts outside the CDR3, is GAGVSQSPSNKVTEKGKDVELRCDPISGHTALYWYRQSLGQGLEFLIYFQGNSAPDKSGLPSDRFSAERTGGSVSTLTIQRTQQEDSAVYLCASSLAGHATDTQYFGPGTRLTVL.

V gene TRBV27 combines with J gene TRBJ1-4; D not certain. The CDR3 contains 12 residues. The germline V gene has CDR1 MNHEY and CDR2 SMNVEV (reference sequence). Trimming removed 8 bases at V and 1 base at J, with 5 bases between. CDR3 loop: CASGLTNEKLFF. The CDR3 DNA sequence: TGTGCCAGCGGCCTAACTAATGAAAAACTGTTTTTT.

This sequence joins TRBV5-1 and TRBJ1-1; D is undetermined. Trimming shortened V by 0 bases and J by 6 bases, and 18 bases separated the two germline ends. In germline, CDR1 is SGHRS, CDR2 YFSETQ. CDR3 size: 16 residues. CDR3 region: CASSLGPTYRRAEAFF. The CDR3, as DNA: TGCGCCAGCAGCTTGGGCCCGACCTATAGGAGGGCTGAAGCTTTCTTT. Using reference TRBV5-1 and TRBJ1-1 for the parts outside the CDR3, the full variable domain is KAGVTQTPRYLIKTRGQQVTLSCSPISGHRSVSWYQQTPGQGLQFLFEYFSETQRNKGNFPGRFSGRQFSNSRSEMNVSTLELGDSALYLCASSLGPTYRRAEAFFGQGTRLTVV.

This chain uses TRBV28 with TRBJ2-7; 8 bases match TRBD1. The CDR3 totals 14 residues. Germline CDR1 MDHEN, CDR2 SYDVKM. J lost 6 bases, V lost 5 bases, and 9 bases had no gene match. CDR3 amino acids: CASSATGVGREQYF. The CDR3 DNA reads TGTGCCAGCAGTGCGACAGGGGTAGGGCGCGAGCAGTACTTC.

The V call is TRBV5-1, the J call TRBJ2-2, with 9 bases that match TRBD1. V lost 3 bases and J lost 5; bases outside the gene matches: 8. Germline V gene data show CDR1 as SGHRS and CDR2 as YFSETQ. This CDR3 contains 16 residues. This chain's CDR3 is CASSYTGTGRTGELFF. Here the CDR3 DNA reads TGCGCCAGCAGCTACACCGGGACAGGGAGGACCGGGGAGCTGTTTTTT.

V is TRBV7-9 and J is TRBJ1-2, with D unresolved. The CDR3 spans 12 residues. Germline assignment: CDR1 SEHNR and CDR2 FQNEAQ (reference sequence). V was cut by 4 bases and J by 4 bases, with 7 bases left in between. CDR3 sequence (DNA): TGTGCCAGCAGCTCGAACAGCTATGGCTACACCTTC. Its translation is CASSSNSYGYTF.

The V and J genes are TRBV10-1 and TRBJ2-7; 9 bases map to TRBD2. The CDR3 loop spans 16 amino acids. V was pared by 10 bases and J by 0 bases, with 13 bases of the junction left unmatched. Germline CDR1 WNHNN, CDR2 SYGVQD (reference sequence). CDR3 loop: CATQVQAGGSSYEQYF. For the CDR3, the DNA is TGCGCCACCCAAGTCCAAGCGGGGGGTTCCTCCTACGAGCAGTACTTC.

The CDR3 region is CASAKRGGPYNEQFF. The CDR3 DNA follows: TGTGCCAGCGCTAAAAGGGGGGGACCTTACAATGAGCAGTTCTTC. The chain joins TRBV6-4 to TRBJ2-1; D might be TRBD2 (7 bases). CDR1 is MRHNA and CDR2 is SNTAGT in the germline V gene. CDR3 length equals 15 residues. Between the trimmed V and J ends, which lost 8 bases and 4 bases, there was a span of 18 bases.

This chain connects TRBV2 to TRBJ1-4; no reliable D call. This CDR3 is 13 amino acids long. The V end lost 1 base, the J end lost 8 bases, and 8 bases lay between the germline ends. In germline, CDR1 is SNHLY, CDR2 FYNNEI. The CDR3 DNA reads TGTGCCAGCAGTGAAGGACATACAGAAAAACTGTTTTTT. This gives the protein CASSEGHTEKLFF.

V gene TRBV27 combines with J gene TRBJ1-2, with 8 bases fitting TRBD1. The germline V gene has CDR1 MNHEY and CDR2 SMNVEV (reference sequence). This CDR3 is built from 13 residues. With V trimmed by 5 bases and J by 5 bases, 4 bases remained unmatched. CDR3 amino acids: CASSPGQGYGYTF. CDR3 nucleotides: TGTGCCAGCAGTCCCGGACAGGGTTATGGCTACACCTTC.

To note about this clone: The same CDR3 also results from other DNA sequences found in this sample. For the CDR3, the DNA is TGTGCCAGCAGCCTAGCGGGAGTGGCCACAGATACGCAGTATTTT. It codes for CASSLAGVATDTQYF. The V call is TRBV6-1, the J call TRBJ2-3, with 10 bases that match TRBD2. The germline V gene has CDR1 MNHNS and CDR2 SASEGT. Losses at the gene ends were 6 bases for V and 2 bases for J; bases not matched to a gene: 5. This CDR3 has 15 residues.

The genes are TRBV5-1 and TRBJ2-3; TRBD2 agrees at 10 bases. The CDR3 is 16 residues long. Germline V lookup: CDR1 SGHRS, CDR2 YFSETQ. Trimming removed 4 bases from V and 2 bases from J; junction bases left unmatched: 7. This CDR3 is CASSPRLAGPTDTQYF. The CDR3 nucleotides are TGCGCCAGCAGCCCCCGACTAGCGGGCCCCACAGATACGCAGTATTTT.

V and J are TRBV5-1 and TRBJ2-1; TRBD2 matches 8 bases. The CDR3 runs 16 residues. Germline lookup yields CDR1 SGHRS and CDR2 YFSETQ. V shed 8 bases, J shed 5 bases, and the junction held 15 bases outside the gene matches. The CDR3 nucleotides read TGCGCCAGTACCCTGTCCCCCGGGGGGGTTAACAATGAGCAGTTCTTC. Protein product: CASTLSPGGVNNEQFF.

Only one count was recorded for this clone. The rearrangement links TRBV2 to TRBJ2-5; 8 bases agree with TRBD2. Germline V gives CDR1 SNHLY, CDR2 FYNNEI. Losses at the gene ends were 8 bases for V and 3 bases for J; bases not matched to a gene: 8. This CDR3 spans 14 amino acids. As DNA, the CDR3 is TGTGCCAGCTTAGGCGGGAGGAGAGAAGAGACCCAGTACTTC. The encoded protein is CASLGGRREETQYF.

This chain connects TRBV19 to TRBJ1-2, with TRBD1 identical over 7 bases. The germline gives CDR1 LNHDA, CDR2 SQIVND (reference sequence). The CDR3 runs 12 residues. With V trimmed by 9 bases and J by 7 bases, 8 bases remained unmatched. The CDR3 DNA reads TGTGCCAGCGGAACAGGGGCTGGTGGCTACACCTTC. This codes for CASGTGAGGYTF.

This clone came up once. J is TRBJ1-2 and V is TRBV15, with 11 bases fitting TRBD1. Per germline, CDR1 LNHNV and CDR2 YYDKDF (reference sequence). The CDR3 length is 15 residues. The ends lost 3 bases at V and 4 bases at J; junction bases unmatched: 4. This chain's CDR3 is CATSSGQGAFYGYTF. As DNA, the CDR3 is TGTGCCACCAGCAGCGGACAGGGGGCCTTCTATGGCTACACCTTC.

The rearrangement links TRBV27 to TRBJ1-1, with 7 positions matching TRBD1. CDR1 MNHEY and CDR2 SMNVEV come from the germline V gene (reference sequence). The CDR3 is 17 residues long. Losses at the gene ends were 3 bases for V and 1 base for J; bases not matched to a gene: 11. The CDR3 here is CASSLPPGTVGNTEAFF. In DNA form, the CDR3 reads TGTGCCAGCAGTTTGCCGCCCGGGACAGTGGGGAACACTGAAGCTTTCTTT.

The genes are TRBV18 and TRBJ2-1; the D is unclear. This CDR3 is 12 amino acids long. Per germline, CDR1 KGHSH and CDR2 LQKENI. Between the trimmed V and J ends, which lost 6 bases and 5 bases, there was a span of 8 bases. Here the CDR3 reads CASSNSDNEQFF. The CDR3 DNA reads as TGTGCCAGCTCCAACTCGGACAATGAGCAGTTCTTC.

The chain joins TRBV29-1 to TRBJ2-3, with D maybe TRBD2 (6 bases). V was clipped by 0 bases and J by 3 bases, with 13 bases between them. The length of the CDR3 is 15 residues. Germline-derived CDR1 and CDR2 are SQVTM and ANQGSEA. CDR3 nucleotides: TGCAGCGTTGAAGATACGAGGGAGGAGACAGATACGCAGTATTTT. It yields the protein CSVEDTREETDTQYF.

This rearrangement joins TRBV6-1 to TRBJ2-7; TRBD2 matches 12 bases. V gave up 6 bases and J gave up 2 bases; unmatched junction bases: 2. Germline V gene lookup returns CDR1 MNHNS and CDR2 SASEGT. This CDR3 contains 14 residues. The CDR3 DNA reads TGTGCCAGCAGACGACTAGCGGGAGCCTACGAGCAGTACTTC. Its protein product is CASRRLAGAYEQYF.

The chain couples TRBV30 to TRBJ1-5; D is possibly TRBD1 (5 bases). CDR1 is GTSNPN, CDR2 SVGIG, per germline (reference sequence). Trimming pared 2 bases from V and 4 bases from J, leaving 12 bases between. The length of the CDR3 is 14 residues. The CDR3 loop is CAWSQGSGNQPQHF. CDR3 bases: TGTGCCTGGAGTCAGGGTAGCGGGAATCAGCCCCAGCATTTT.

The chain joins TRBV5-4 to TRBJ2-7; 8 bases line up with TRBD1. Per the germline V gene, CDR1 is SGHNT and CDR2 is YYREEE (reference sequence). Trimming took 1 base from V and 5 from J; bases not matched to a gene: 2. CDR3 length: 13 amino acids. CDR3 bases: TGTGCCAGCAGCTTGCAGGGGGCCCACGAGCAGTACTTC. Protein sequence: CASSLQGAHEQYF.